Below are 26 T cell receptor beta chains sequenced from a single sample in a study of early T cells in non-severe SARS-CoV-2 infection. TCRdb re-analysed the 5' RACE reads in MiXCR, keeping a single row per CDR3 protein. The sample consists of 50,000 to 70,000 distinct CDR3 sequences, approximately 6.1% of them appearing once. The sample consisted of whole blood, taken at baseline. These receptors were collected from an adult who was a healthcare worker with PCR-confirmed SARS-CoV-2 infection or an uninfected control (not recorded which).

This clonotype was observed many times. This chain links TRBV2 with TRBJ1-1, with a possible D match to TRBD1 (5 bases). Germline CDR1 SNHLY, CDR2 FYNNEI. This CDR3 has 18 residues. The V and J ends lost 4 bases and 0 bases respectively, with 21 bases between them. The CDR3 nucleotides read TGTGCCAGCAGTGGTCCCCCAGGGCACACAATGCTGAACACTGAAGCTTTCTTT. Its translation: CASSGPPGHTMLNTEAFF.

This clonotype was counted at least ten times. This chain uses TRBV10-3 with TRBJ2-2, with D unclear. Germline assignment: CDR1 ENHRY and CDR2 SYGVKD. The length of the CDR3 is 12 residues. Trimming cost V 10 bases and J 7 bases, with 13 bases left between them. The DNA for the CDR3 is TGTGCCAGTAAAGAAGTAATCGGGGAGCTGTTTTTT. This gives the protein CASKEVIGELFF.

This clonotype came up many times. The chain uses TRBV7-2 and TRBJ1-2; maybe TRBD1 (6 bases). Trimming took 0 bases from V and 7 from J, leaving 15 bases between them. CDR1 SGHTA and CDR2 FQGNSA come from the germline V gene. This CDR3 region has 15 residues. CDR3 DNA: TGTGCCAGCAGCTTAGCCTCTGGGGGCGGTGGTGGCTACACCTTC. As protein: CASSLASGGGGGYTF.

This clonotype was recorded at least ten times. V is TRBV6-2 or TRBV6-3 and J is TRBJ1-1; D is unresolved. The length of the CDR3 is 15 residues. V was clipped by 2 bases and J by 5 bases, with 15 bases between them. Germline V gives CDR1 MNHEY, CDR2 SVGEGT. DNA for the CDR3: TGTGCCAGCAGTTACCAGCGCCCTCATCTTACTGAAGCTTTCTTT. Translating gives CASSYQRPHLTEAFF.

This clonotype was counted ten times or more. The chain links TRBV20-1 to TRBJ1-5; no definite D call. The germline V and J ends were trimmed by 2 bases and 0 bases, with 8 bases remaining between them. The length of the CDR3 is 14 residues. Germline CDR1 DFQATT, CDR2 SNEGSKA (reference sequence). DNA for the CDR3: TGCAGTGCTAGACTTGGAAATAGCAATCAGCCCCAGCATTTT. Translating it yields CSARLGNSNQPQHF.

This clonotype has only one observation. This could be a read error, since a much larger clone is one nucleotide away. V gene TRBV9 combines with J gene TRBJ2-4; D is perhaps TRBD1 or TRBD2 (5 bases each). The germline gives CDR1 SGDLS, CDR2 YYNGEE. The CDR3 has 13 amino acids. CDR3 region: CASGGVAKNIEYF. The CDR3 region has the DNA TGTGCCAGTGGGGGAGTAGCCAAAAACATTGAGTACTTC. Full variable domain (rest looked up from reference TRBV9 and TRBJ2-4): DSGVTQTPKHLITATGQRVTLRCSPRSGDLSVYWYQQSLDQGLQFLIQYYNGEERAKGNILERFSAQQFPDLHSELNLSSLELGDSALYFCASGGVAKNIEYFGAGTRLSVL.

In its sample, this clonotype was seen many times. The gene calls are TRBV7-3 and TRBJ1-6, with D uncertain. The CDR3 sequence is 14 residues long. V lost 2 bases and J 7 bases, leaving 9 bases between the germline ends. Germline V gene data show CDR1 as SGHTA and CDR2 as FQGTGA. CDR3 loop: CASSLGPRNSPLHF. CDR3 nucleotide sequence: TGTGCCAGCAGCTTAGGACCCCGGAATTCACCCCTCCACTTT. The full variable domain, rest sourced from reference TRBV7-3 and TRBJ1-6, is GAGVSQTPSNKVTEKGKYVELRCDPISGHTALYWYRQSLGQGPEFLIYFQGTGAADDSGLPNDRFFAVRPEGSVSTLKIQRTERGDSAVYLCASSLGPRNSPLHFGNGTRLTVT.

This clonotype has a single count. A much larger clone differs by one base, so this may be a read error. The V and J genes are TRBV4-3 and TRBJ2-3; a possible D gene is TRBD2 (6 bases). The CDR3 length is 17 residues. V was shortened by 1 base and J by 2 bases, with 16 bases between the two germline ends. Germline assignment: CDR1 LGHNA and CDR2 YSLEER. The CDR3 DNA follows: TGCGCCAGCAGCCAAGGTCGGCGAACGGACTACACAGATACGCAGTATTTT. Protein product: CASSQGRRTDYTDTQYF.

V usage is TRBV12-3 or TRBV12-4 and J usage is TRBJ2-1; D is unclear. Between the trimmed V and J ends, which lost 3 bases and 10 bases, there was a span of 13 bases. CDR3 length: 13 amino acids. The CDR3 sequence: CASSFPTRREQFF. The CDR3 nucleotides read TGTGCCAGCAGTTTCCCCACCCGTCGGGAGCAGTTCTTC.

This clonotype was recorded at least ten times. The CDR3 DNA is TGTGCCAGCAGTTTACCCCGCAGCCCAAGAACGTTCTTC. It encodes CASSLPRSPRTFF. V gene TRBV28 combines with J gene TRBJ2-1; D remains ambiguous. Germline CDR1 MDHEN, CDR2 SYDVKM. V was pared by 2 bases and J by 15 bases, with 17 bases between. The CDR3 covers 13 residues.

This clonotype occurred many times. The chain recombines TRBV28 with TRBJ2-1, with TRBD2 matching 10 bases. The germline V gene encodes CDR1 MDHEN and CDR2 SYDVKM. The CDR3 totals 15 residues. Unmatched junction bases numbered 6, after V lost 6 bases and J lost 4 bases. CDR3 residues: CASRRLAGIYNEQFF. Here the CDR3 DNA reads TGTGCCAGCAGGCGACTAGCGGGCATATACAATGAGCAGTTCTTC.

In this sample, this clonotype turned up a few times. The chain recombines TRBV7-2 with TRBJ2-7; D is unclear. Trimming removed 1 base at V and 1 base at J, with 11 bases between. Germline V CDR1 and CDR2: SGHTA, FQGNSA. CDR3 length equals 15 residues. The CDR3 is CASSLDVGKSYEQYF. The CDR3 coding sequence is TGTGCCAGCAGCTTAGATGTGGGAAAATCCTACGAGCAGTACTTC.

This clonotype was seen only a few times. This chain links TRBV7-8 with TRBJ2-1, with 7 bases lining up with TRBD2. CDR1 and CDR2 (germline): SGHVS, FQNEAQ. The CDR3 contains 16 residues. The V gene end was trimmed by 0 bases and the J gene end by 7 bases; junction bases not matched to a gene: 9. Here the CDR3 reads CASSLAVRLGGNEQFF. In DNA form, the CDR3 reads TGTGCCAGCAGCTTAGCCGTTAGACTCGGGGGGAATGAGCAGTTCTTC.

This clonotype was recorded at least ten times. This chain links TRBV6-2 or TRBV6-3 with TRBJ2-7; the match to TRBD2 covers 8 bases. J was trimmed by 2 bases and V by 4 bases; bases with no gene match: 4. Germline V gives CDR1 MNHEY, CDR2 SVGEGT. This CDR3 comprises 14 residues. As DNA, the CDR3 is TGTGCCAGCAGTTTGGGTAGCGGGACCTACGAGCAGTACTTC. It encodes CASSLGSGTYEQYF.

The genes are TRBV4-2 and TRBJ2-2; 7 bases fit TRBD2. This CDR3 is built from 18 residues. The germline V gene has CDR1 LGHNA and CDR2 YNFKEQ. Trimming cost V 1 base and J 6 bases; bases outside gene matches: 14. CDR3 region: CASSQVSPTSLRAGELFF. Written as DNA, the CDR3 is TGTGCCAGCAGCCAAGTCTCTCCGACTAGCCTCAGGGCCGGGGAGCTGTTTTTT.

This clonotype was observed many times. J is TRBJ2-1 and V is TRBV20-1, with 10 positions matching TRBD2. V lost 0 bases and J lost 1; bases outside the gene matches: 9. The V gene's germline CDR1 is DFQATT and CDR2 SNEGSKA (reference sequence). CDR3 length equals 18 residues. The CDR3 is CSARDTFSGRDSYNEQFF. DNA of the CDR3: TGCAGTGCTAGAGACACCTTCAGCGGGAGGGATTCCTACAATGAGCAGTTCTTC.

This clonotype was picked up many times. V and J are TRBV6-5 and TRBJ2-1, with D tentatively TRBD2 (6 bases). This CDR3 region has 15 residues. CDR1 is MNHEY and CDR2 is SVGAGI in the germline V gene. V was cut by 4 bases and J by 5 bases, with 15 bases left in between. The CDR3 sequence: CASSSGLAAHNEQFF. In DNA form, the CDR3 reads TGTGCCAGCAGTTCGGGACTTGCCGCGCACAATGAGCAGTTCTTC.

This clonotype was detected only a few times. V gene TRBV6-1 combines with J gene TRBJ1-2, with unresolved D. CDR3 length equals 16 residues. Germline V CDR1 and CDR2: MNHNS, SASEGT. The V gene lost 7 bases and the J gene lost 2 bases, with 20 bases spanning the gap. The CDR3 DNA sequence: TGTGCCAGCATTTCTCCCGCAGGTCGAGGGAACTATGGCTACACCTTC. This sequence encodes CASISPAGRGNYGYTF.

This clonotype came up many times. The V call is TRBV7-9, the J call TRBJ1-1; D unresolved. Trimming took off 5 bases at V and 11 bases at J, with 18 bases between the two ends. Germline CDR1 and CDR2: SEHNR and FQNEAQ (reference sequence). The CDR3 length is 13 residues. The CDR3 is CASSDAVGFSAFF. CDR3 nucleotide sequence: TGTGCCAGCAGCGACGCCGTGGGTTTTTCGGCTTTCTTT.

This clonotype was seen ten or more times. V gene TRBV5-6 combines with J gene TRBJ1-5, with D possibly matching TRBD1 (6 bases). The ends were cut back, 4 bases at V and 7 bases at J, with 15 bases in the middle. Germline V CDR1 and CDR2: SGHDT, YYEEEE. The CDR3 totals 14 residues. CDR3 bases: TGTGCCAGCAGCCTCTGGGGGGCTGGGCAGCCCCAGCATTTT. Translated, it gives CASSLWGAGQPQHF. The full variable domain, rest sourced from reference TRBV5-6 and TRBJ1-5, is DAGVTQSPTHLIKTRGQQVTLRCSPKSGHDTVSWYQQALGQGPQFIFQYYEEEERQRGNFPDRFSGHQFPNYSSELNVNALLLGDSALYLCASSLWGAGQPQHFGDGTRLSIL.

At least ten counts were recorded for this clonotype. The V gene is TRBV9, the J gene TRBJ2-7; TRBD1 agrees at 10 bases. V lost 2 bases to trimming and J lost 2 bases; unmatched junction nucleotides: 13. The germline CDR1 and CDR2 sequences are SGDLS and YYNGEE. The CDR3 consists of 18 residues. The chain's CDR3 is CASSVRSMADRGTYEQYF. CDR3 bases: TGTGCCAGCAGCGTCCGTTCCATGGCGGACAGGGGGACCTACGAGCAGTACTTC.

This clonotype was detected many times. The chain employs TRBV7-2 and TRBJ2-3; D uncertain. This CDR3 region has 12 residues. Trimming removed 1 base from V and 8 bases from J, with 7 bases in between. Per germline, CDR1 SGHTA and CDR2 FQGNSA. The CDR3 coding sequence is TGTGCCAGCAGCTTAGAGTTGGGTACGCAGTATTTT. It codes for CASSLELGTQYF.

V is TRBV27 and J is TRBJ2-7, with no clear D. The length of the CDR3 is 11 residues. The germline CDR1 and CDR2 sequences are MNHEY and SMNVEV (reference sequence). V was shortened by 4 bases and J by 6 bases, with 7 bases between the two germline ends. CDR3 nucleotide sequence: TGTGCCAGCAGTTCTGGGTCCGAGCAGTACTTC. It encodes CASSSGSEQYF.

The DNA for the CDR3 is TGTGCCAGCAGCCAAATTGACGGTTATGGCTACACCTTC. Translation gives CASSQIDGYGYTF. The V gene is TRBV5-6, the J gene TRBJ1-2; D is unresolved. With 4 bases removed from V and 5 bases from J, the gap between germline ends came to 12 bases. CDR1 is SGHDT, CDR2 YYEEEE, per germline. This CDR3 spans 13 amino acids.

As for this clonotype: A clone one base away is much larger, so this may be a read error. J is TRBJ2-7 and V is TRBV12-3 or TRBV12-4, with D maybe TRBD2 (5 bases). Trimming cost V 4 bases and J 5 bases, with 18 bases left between them. The CDR3 has 15 residues. This CDR3 is CASSSLRRVRNEQYF. CDR3 bases: TGTGCCAGCAGTTCCCTAAGGCGGGTTCGCAACGAGCAGTACTTC.

This clonotype was seen ten or more times. The rearrangement links TRBV5-4 to TRBJ1-2; D might be TRBD1 (5 bases). The ends were cut back, 1 base at V and 6 bases at J, with 16 bases in the middle. This CDR3 is 15 amino acids long. Germline V gives CDR1 SGHNT, CDR2 YYREEE (reference sequence). This chain's CDR3 is CASSLKIPQGHGYTF. The DNA of the CDR3 is TGTGCCAGCAGCTTGAAGATCCCCCAGGGACATGGCTACACCTTC.